Below, 30 T cell receptor beta chains from the same sample are listed, as sequenced in a study of T cell repertoires in cytomegalovirus infection. TCRdb re-called the reads through MiXCR, storing one row per CDR3 protein. The repertoire consists of about 260,000 distinct CDR3 sequences, with around 9% occurring once and the leading ten covering roughly 16%. Sequenced input: PBMCs. The receptors derive from a human donor in good health (CMV status not recorded). Some clones in this sample may be carry-over from other donors' samples.

This clonotype was recorded at least ten times. This chain links TRBV7-2 with TRBJ1-1; the D is unclear. CDR1 SGHTA and CDR2 FQGNSA come from the germline V gene. The CDR3 totals 13 residues. The V gene lost 1 base and the J gene lost 2 bases, with 5 bases spanning the gap. The CDR3 here is CASSLGINTEAFF. For the CDR3, the DNA is TGTGCCAGCAGCTTAGGGATCAACACTGAAGCTTTCTTT. Together with reference TRBV7-2 and TRBJ1-1, the CDR3 gives the full variable domain: GAGVSQSPSNKVTEKGKDVELRCDPISGHTALYWYRQSLGQGLEFLIYFQGNSAPDKSGLPSDRFSAERTGGSVSTLTIQRTQQEDSAVYLCASSLGINTEAFFGQGTRLTVV.

The table lists this clonotype with many counts. The V call is TRBV7-2, the J call TRBJ2-1; D unclear. V was pared by 5 bases and J by 4 bases, with 3 bases between. The CDR3 is 11 residues long. Germline CDR1 is SGHTA and CDR2 is FQGNSA. The CDR3 sequence is CASSNYNEQFF. The CDR3 DNA sequence: TGTGCCAGCAGCAATTACAATGAGCAGTTCTTC.

This clonotype was observed a few times. The chain recombines TRBV10-3 with TRBJ1-2; D remains unclear. CDR3 length: 12 residues. Germline CDR1 and CDR2: ENHRY and SYGVKD. The germline V and J ends were trimmed by 3 bases and 4 bases, with 6 bases remaining between them. CDR3 in amino acids: CAISEAVYGYTF. The CDR3 DNA sequence: TGTGCCATCAGTGAAGCAGTCTATGGCTACACCTTC.

This clonotype was counted a few times. V and J are TRBV7-2 and TRBJ2-2; D is unclear. The germline V gene has CDR1 SGHTA and CDR2 FQGNSA. V shed 1 base and J shed 0 bases, with 9 bases lying between them. The CDR3 is 16 amino acids. Here the CDR3 reads CASSLVPNANTGELFF. The CDR3 nucleotides are TGTGCCAGCAGCTTAGTTCCTAACGCGAACACCGGGGAGCTGTTTTTT.

The rearrangement joins TRBV5-6 to TRBJ1-5; 7 bases align to TRBD1. CDR1 and CDR2 from the germline V gene are SGHDT and YYEEEE. After removal of 4 bases from V and 2 bases from J, the junction contained 9 bases not matched to a gene. The CDR3 length is 16 residues. The CDR3 coding sequence is TGTGCCAGCAGCCCATACGGACAGGCTGGCAATCAGCCCCAGCATTTT. Amino acids: CASSPYGQAGNQPQHF.

This clonotype was recorded many times. The V call is TRBV7-2, the J call TRBJ1-5, with a possible D match to TRBD1 (5 bases). Trimming took 2 bases from V and 7 from J, leaving 18 bases between them. The CDR3 is 16 residues long. In germline, CDR1 is SGHTA, CDR2 FQGNSA. This chain's CDR3 is CASSLMSSGTGQPQHF. CDR3 DNA: TGTGCCAGCAGCTTAATGTCGTCGGGGACGGGGCAGCCCCAGCATTTT.

This clonotype was recorded many times. The rearrangement links TRBV12-3 or TRBV12-4 to TRBJ2-1; possibly TRBD1 for D (5 bases). The CDR3 contains 15 residues. V lost 9 bases, J lost 7 bases, and 22 bases lay in between. CDR3 region: CASYTRQIVVNEQFF. In DNA form, the CDR3 reads TGTGCCAGTTATACCCGACAGATAGTGGTGAATGAGCAGTTCTTC.

The V and J genes are TRBV20-1 and TRBJ2-7; D may be TRBD1 (5 bases). Germline values: CDR1 DFQATT, CDR2 SNEGSKA (reference sequence). This CDR3 region has 18 residues. The ends were cut back, 0 bases at V and 10 bases at J, with 31 bases in the middle. CDR3 coding DNA: TGCAGTGCTAGAGACCCCATCGCGACAGAAGTTCCCAAAAAGAAACAGTACTTC. Protein product: CSARDPIATEVPKKKQYF.

The chain is built from TRBV12-3 or TRBV12-4 and TRBJ1-1, with D possibly being TRBD1 (6 bases). Trimming shortened V by 3 bases and J by 1 base, and 9 bases separated the two germline ends. The CDR3 extends over 14 amino acids. CDR3 sequence (DNA): TGTGCCAGCAGTTTTGGACAGCCGAACACTGAAGCTTTCTTT. Translation gives CASSFGQPNTEAFF.

In this sample, this clonotype turned up many times. The V call is TRBV7-2, the J call TRBJ2-7, with D hard to call. The CDR3 length is 13 residues. The germline gives CDR1 SGHTA, CDR2 FQGNSA. The V end was cut by 2 bases, the J end by 3 bases, with 8 bases between. DNA for the CDR3: TGTGCCAGCAGCTTATACAGTTACTACGAGCAGTACTTC. Translating gives CASSLYSYYEQYF. Filled out from reference TRBV7-2 and TRBJ2-7, the complete variable domain reads GAGVSQSPSNKVTEKGKDVELRCDPISGHTALYWYRQSLGQGLEFLIYFQGNSAPDKSGLPSDRFSAERTGGSVSTLTIQRTQQEDSAVYLCASSLYSYYEQYFGPGTRLTVT.

The chain employs TRBV7-2 and TRBJ2-2; tentatively, D is TRBD2 (6 bases). V was clipped by 3 bases and J by 4 bases, with 15 bases between them. Germline CDR1 SGHTA, CDR2 FQGNSA. This CDR3 has 16 amino acids. This CDR3 reads CASSFRRGASTGELFF. Here the CDR3 DNA reads TGTGCCAGCAGCTTTAGGCGCGGGGCGAGCACCGGGGAGCTGTTTTTT.

The chain is built from TRBV7-2 and TRBJ2-3; D may be TRBD1 (6 bases). This CDR3 is 14 amino acids long. V was clipped by 2 bases and J by 6 bases, with 12 bases between them. From germline, CDR1 is SGHTA and CDR2 FQGNSA. The chain's CDR3 is CASSLLNRADTQYF. As DNA, the CDR3 is TGTGCCAGCAGCTTACTCAACAGGGCCGATACGCAGTATTTT. Drawing the rest from reference TRBV7-2 and TRBJ2-3, the complete variable domain is GAGVSQSPSNKVTEKGKDVELRCDPISGHTALYWYRQSLGQGLEFLIYFQGNSAPDKSGLPSDRFSAERTGGSVSTLTIQRTQQEDSAVYLCASSLLNRADTQYFGPGTRLTVL.

This clonotype was detected ten times or more. V usage is TRBV7-9 and J usage is TRBJ2-7; TRBD1 matches at 8 bases. The CDR3 contains 12 residues. Looked up from germline, CDR1 is SEHNR and CDR2 is FQNEAQ (reference sequence). V was pared by 5 bases and J by 4 bases, with 1 base of the junction left unmatched. CDR3 amino acids: CASSRTGYEQYF. CDR3 in DNA: TGTGCCAGCAGCCGGACAGGGTACGAGCAGTACTTC.

The V gene is TRBV6-2 or TRBV6-3, the J gene TRBJ2-7; either TRBD1 or TRBD2 may supply D (5 bases each). The CDR3 is made up of 13 amino acids. CDR1 and CDR2 from the germline V gene are MNHEY and SVGEGT. Trimming shortened V by 5 bases and J by 6 bases, and 14 bases separated the two germline ends. CDR3 nucleotide sequence: TGTGCCAGCAGTCCGCGCCGGGGACGCGAGCAGTACTTC. Its protein product is CASSPRRGREQYF.

At least ten counts were recorded for this clonotype. The gene calls are TRBV6-2 or TRBV6-3 and TRBJ1-5; D gene unclear. V lost 5 bases and J 0 bases, leaving 11 bases between the germline ends. CDR1 MNHEY and CDR2 SVGEGT come from the germline V gene. The CDR3 spans 15 residues. The CDR3, as DNA: TGTGCCAGCAGTCCCACTTATATTAGCAATCAGCCCCAGCATTTT. It translates to CASSPTYISNQPQHF.

Many counts were recorded for this clonotype. The V gene is TRBV7-2, the J gene TRBJ2-7, with D possibly being TRBD1 or TRBD2 (5 bases each). V lost 0 bases to trimming and J lost 4 bases, with 19 bases between them. The length of the CDR3 is 17 residues. Germline assignment: CDR1 SGHTA and CDR2 FQGNSA. For the CDR3, the DNA is TGTGCCAGCAGCTTAGCGGGACCGGGACGGTTAACATACGAGCAGTACTTC. This sequence encodes CASSLAGPGRLTYEQYF.

A few counts support this clonotype. The rearrangement joins TRBV11-2 to TRBJ2-5, with a possible D match to TRBD2 (6 bases). Trimming cost V 4 bases and J 3 bases, with 9 bases left between them. This CDR3 has 13 residues. Looked up from germline, CDR1 is SGHAT and CDR2 is FQNNGV. DNA of the CDR3: TGTGCCAGCAGCTCTAGCGAAAAAGAGACCCAGTACTTC. Translation: CASSSSEKETQYF.

The table lists this clonotype with many counts. The chain couples TRBV7-2 to TRBJ2-1, with unresolved D. V was shortened by 3 bases and J by 10 bases, with 13 bases between the two germline ends. Germline lookup yields CDR1 SGHTA and CDR2 FQGNSA. The CDR3 runs 13 residues. The CDR3 reads CASSLPTKSEQFF. The CDR3 DNA reads TGTGCCAGCAGCTTGCCGACCAAGTCGGAGCAGTTCTTC. Together with reference TRBV7-2 and TRBJ2-1, the CDR3 gives the full variable domain: GAGVSQSPSNKVTEKGKDVELRCDPISGHTALYWYRQSLGQGLEFLIYFQGNSAPDKSGLPSDRFSAERTGGSVSTLTIQRTQQEDSAVYLCASSLPTKSEQFFGPGTRLTVL.

This chain links TRBV9 with TRBJ2-5, with D possibly called TRBD1 or TRBD2 (5 bases each). The V end lost 2 bases, the J end lost 1 base, and 9 bases lay between the germline ends. This CDR3 contains 14 residues. Germline V CDR1 and CDR2: SGDLS, YYNGEE. This CDR3 reads CASSVTGTQETQYF. Here the CDR3 DNA reads TGTGCCAGCAGCGTGACCGGGACCCAAGAGACCCAGTACTTC.

This clonotype was seen many times. The CDR3 here is CASSLGLASDTQYF. The CDR3 nucleotides are TGTGCCAGCAGCTTGGGACTAGCCTCCGATACGCAGTATTTT. V is TRBV7-2 and J is TRBJ2-3, with TRBD2 identical over 9 bases. This CDR3 has 14 residues. Germline V gene lookup returns CDR1 SGHTA and CDR2 FQGNSA. V lost 3 bases, J lost 6 bases, and 4 bases stayed unmatched.

This clonotype was seen at least ten times. The CDR3 sequence: CASSIRQVNGLNYGYTF. CDR3 DNA: TGTGCCAGTAGTATACGACAAGTCAATGGCCTCAACTATGGCTACACCTTC. V and J are TRBV19 and TRBJ1-2, with D hard to call. The CDR3 runs 17 residues. V lost 2 bases to trimming and J lost 2 bases, with 18 bases between them. The germline CDR1 and CDR2 sequences are LNHDA and SQIVND (reference sequence).

This clonotype has only a few counts. The gene calls are TRBV15 and TRBJ2-7, with 9 bases lining up with TRBD1. J gave up 3 bases and V 4 bases, and 10 bases lay outside the gene matches. There are 16 residues in the CDR3. The germline CDR1 and CDR2 sequences are LNHNV and YYDKDF (reference sequence). CDR3 nucleotide sequence: TGTGCCACCAGCACCGTCGGGACAGGGTTCGACTACGAGCAGTACTTC. Protein sequence: CATSTVGTGFDYEQYF.

This clonotype was picked up a small number of times. The chain carries TRBV6-1 and TRBJ1-1; D not certain. Germline CDR1 and CDR2: MNHNS and SASEGT. The CDR3 extends over 12 amino acids. V lost 6 bases, J lost 9 bases, and 14 bases lay in between. The CDR3 here is CASRTGIRKAFF. In nucleotides, the CDR3 is TGTGCCAGCAGAACCGGGATTCGGAAAGCTTTCTTT.

This clonotype was picked up many times. This sequence joins TRBV6-2 or TRBV6-3 and TRBJ1-1, with D uncertain. Looked up from germline, CDR1 is MNHEY and CDR2 is SVGEGT. The CDR3 covers 13 residues. V lost 5 bases and J 5 bases, leaving 12 bases between the germline ends. CDR3 residues: CASSPTARTEAFF. The CDR3 bases are TGTGCCAGCAGTCCGACGGCGAGAACTGAAGCTTTCTTT.

This clonotype was seen a handful of times. The CDR3 coding sequence is TGCAGCGTACAGGGGAACAGCAATCAGCCCCAGCATTTT. Translated: CSVQGNSNQPQHF. V is TRBV29-1 and J is TRBJ1-5, with 7 bases identical to TRBD1. This CDR3 is 13 amino acids long. V lost 6 bases to trimming and J lost 1 base; unmatched junction nucleotides: 3. Germline V gene sequence: CDR1 SQVTM, CDR2 ANQGSEA.

This clonotype occurred a few times. The CDR3 loop reads CASSLFGGGAPGELFF. CDR3 sequence (DNA): TGTGCCAGCAGCTTGTTCGGCGGGGGGGCCCCCGGGGAGCTGTTTTTT. J is TRBJ2-2 and V is TRBV7-2; 9 bases align to TRBD2. The trim removed 3 bases at V and 6 bases at J, leaving 8 bases unmatched. Germline lookup yields CDR1 SGHTA and CDR2 FQGNSA. The CDR3 is 16 residues long. Full variable domain (outside the CDR3, taken from reference TRBV7-2 and TRBJ2-2): GAGVSQSPSNKVTEKGKDVELRCDPISGHTALYWYRQSLGQGLEFLIYFQGNSAPDKSGLPSDRFSAERTGGSVSTLTIQRTQQEDSAVYLCASSLFGGGAPGELFFGEGSRLTVL.

This clonotype was recorded many times. The chain is built from TRBV7-2 and TRBJ2-3; 11 positions match TRBD2. The CDR3 runs to 17 residues. Germline assignment: CDR1 SGHTA and CDR2 FQGNSA. The ends lost 4 bases at V and 0 bases at J; junction bases unmatched: 6. This chain's CDR3 is CASSSRLAGTSTDTQYF. The CDR3 bases are TGTGCCAGCAGCTCTCGACTAGCGGGGACTAGCACAGATACGCAGTATTTT.

A remark on this clonotype: A clone one base away is much larger, so this may be a read error. The gene calls are TRBV7-3 and TRBJ2-2; D is perhaps TRBD1 or TRBD2 (5 bases each). The germline V gene has CDR1 SGHTA and CDR2 FQGTGA. CDR3 size: 15 residues. This CDR3 is CTSSPRGDPVEELFF. For the CDR3, the DNA is TGTACCAGCAGCCCAAGAGGGGACCCCGTCGAGGAGCTGTTTTTT.

There are many counts of this clonotype. The chain uses TRBV28 and TRBJ1-2; D is possibly TRBD1 (5 bases). The V and J ends lost 11 bases and 4 bases respectively, with 17 bases between them. The V gene's germline CDR1 is MDHEN and CDR2 SYDVKM. CDR3 length: 13 residues. The CDR3 nucleotides are TGTGCCGCGGGAGGGGATCGAGGCTATGGCTACACCTTC. This encodes CAAGGDRGYGYTF.

This clonotype has a count of ten or more. The chain couples TRBV7-2 to TRBJ1-5; D is unresolved. Trimming pared 5 bases from V and 6 bases from J, leaving 11 bases between. Germline V lookup: CDR1 SGHTA, CDR2 FQGNSA. The CDR3 sequence is 13 residues long. The CDR3 spells CASSPTLLQPQHF. The DNA of the CDR3 is TGTGCCAGCAGCCCTACGCTTCTTCAGCCCCAGCATTTT.